The rows below give T cell receptor beta chains drawn from one sample of a study of cytomegalovirus exposure and HLA in healthy donors. TCRdb's table, derived via immunoSEQ multiplex PCR, lists solely in-frame clones and lacks some. This sample has some 80,000 clones; approximately 80% occur once, and the top ten carry 3% to 3.5%. The sequencing input was PBMCs. The receptors here all came from a man aged 45-60 years in good health and CMV-seronegative. The CDR3 runs from the conserved cysteine through the conserved F or W. Fields, in order: D gene, V gene, clone size, J gene, CDR3 protein, CDR3 DNA. D genes are given only for firm matches. Part of the rows lack a size; the others show once, few, many or a class for expanded clones.

>NA|TRBV6-5|few|TRBJ1-1
CASSYEADTEAFF
TGTGCCAGCAGTTACGAGGCCGACACTGAAGCTTTCTTT
>TRBD1|TRBV4-1|NA|TRBJ2-4
CASSPRPDRVETKNIQYF
TGCGCCAGCAGCCCTCGCCCTGACAGGGTCGAAACCAAAAACATTCAGTACTTC
>TRBD1|TRBV10-1|few|TRBJ1-5
CASSDNRRQGVGNQPQHF
TGCGCCAGCAGTGACAATAGGAGACAGGGAGTAGGCAATCAGCCCCAGCATTTT
>NA|TRBV5-1|NA|TRBJ1-2
CASSLAGGNNYGYTF
TGCGCCAGCAGCTTGGCCGGGGGGAACAACTATGGCTACACCTTC
>NA|TRBV6-1|NA|TRBJ2-1
CASKARSARLDEQFF
TGTGCCAGCAAGGCCCGATCGGCTAGGTTGGATGAGCAGTTCTTC
>TRBD1|TRBV30|NA|TRBJ2-6
CAWSPRTGGANVLTF
TGTGCCTGGAGCCCCAGGACAGGGGGGGCCAACGTCCTGACTTTC
>NA|TRBV30|NA|TRBJ2-2
CAWGATQLSGGELFF
TGTGCCTGGGGGGCTACTCAGCTCTCGGGCGGGGAGCTGTTTTTT
>NA|TRBV11-2|few|TRBJ2-1
CASSFRISSGSYNEQFF
TGTGCCAGCAGCTTTAGAATATCGTCAGGCTCCTACAATGAGCAGTTCTTC
>TRBD1|TRBV19|medium-sized|TRBJ1-1
CASSVGQGAFF
TGTGCCAGTAGTGTCGGACAGGGGGCTTTCTTT
>TRBD2|TRBV7-9|NA|TRBJ2-5
CSSSLTSGGAMETQYF
TGTTCCAGCAGCTTAACTAGCGGGGGGGCCATGGAGACCCAGTACTTC
>TRBD1|TRBV5-1|few|TRBJ1-4
CASSSQGQGYEKLFF
TGCGCCAGCAGCTCCCAGGGACAGGGGTATGAAAAACTGTTTTTT
>NA|TRBV2|NA|TRBJ1-1
CASRGTMNTEAFF
TGTGCCAGCAGAGGGACAATGAACACTGAAGCTTTCTTT
>NA|TRBV2|NA|TRBJ1-5
CASSDEGAGNQPQHF
TGTGCCAGCAGTGATGAGGGCGCGGGCAATCAGCCCCAGCATTTT
>NA|TRBV5-4|NA|TRBJ2-1
CASSPQRGGQGRGSEQFF
TGTGCCAGCAGCCCCCAAAGGGGGGGGCAGGGCCGAGGGAGTGAGCAGTTCTTC
>NA|TRBV7-9|few|TRBJ1-4
CSSSLLGEGTNEKLFF
TGTTCCAGCAGCTTATTAGGGGAGGGAACTAATGAAAAACTGTTTTTT
>TRBD2|TRBV11-3|NA|TRBJ2-7
CASSSGQGGYEQYF
TGTGCCAGCAGCTCCGGGCAGGGAGGGTACGAGCAGTACTTC
>TRBD1|TRBV7-2|NA|TRBJ1-2
CASSLGQGANYGYTF
TGTGCCAGCAGCTTAGGACAGGGGGCTAACTATGGCTACACCTTC
>NA|TRBV19|NA|TRBJ1-5
CASSPRNSNQPQHF
TGTGCCAGTAGTCCTAGGAATAGCAATCAGCCCCAGCATTTT
>TRBD2|TRBV9|NA|TRBJ2-3
CASMKERGLDTQYF
TGTGCCAGCATGAAGGAGCGGGGCTTAGATACGCAGTATTTT
>NA|TRBV10-1|NA|TRBJ2-3
CASSESGTSTDTQYF
TGCGCCAGCAGTGAAAGTGGGACTAGCACAGATACGCAGTATTTT
>TRBD1|TRBV19|NA|TRBJ2-7
CASSRLAEGTGISYEQYF
TGTGCCAGTAGTCGACTCGCCGAAGGGACAGGAATCTCCTACGAGCAGTACTTC
>NA|TRBV10-3|NA|TRBJ1-5
CAISGTESNQPQHF
TGTGCCATCAGTGGGACAGAGAGCAATCAGCCCCAGCATTTT
>NA|TRBV5-1|NA|TRBJ2-7
CASSLGGSERSSYEQYF
TGCGCCAGCAGCTTGGGGGGCAGCGAAAGGAGCTCCTACGAGCAGTACTTC
>TRBD1|TRBV30|NA|TRBJ2-1
CAWMSGTGGEQFF
TGTGCCTGGATGTCTGGTACAGGGGGTGAGCAGTTCTTC
>NA|TRBV30|NA|TRBJ2-4
CASEWANIQYF
TGTGCCTCCGAGTGGGCCAACATTCAGTACTTC
>NA|TRBV23-1|NA|TRBJ2-7
CASPRETGIRYEQYF
TGCGCCAGCCCCCGGGAGACAGGGATTCGGTACGAGCAGTACTTC
>TRBD1|TRBV4-3|few|TRBJ2-1
CASSQDRQGGQFF
TGCGCCAGCAGCCAAGACCGACAGGGCGGGCAGTTCTTC
>NA|TRBV5-4|NA|TRBJ2-7
CASSPGGRTASYEQYF
TGTGCCAGCAGTCCGGGCGGCCGGACAGCCTCCTACGAGCAGTACTTC
>NA|TRBV5-4|NA|TRBJ2-5
CASSLGQKQETQYF
TGTGCCAGCAGCTTGGGACAGAAACAAGAGACCCAGTACTTC
>TRBD2|TRBV18|NA|TRBJ2-1
CASSRAPGLADYNEQFF
TGTGCCAGCTCTCGTGCCCCGGGACTAGCAGACTACAATGAGCAGTTCTTC
>TRBD2|TRBV28|once|TRBJ2-4
CASSLQRGSLNIQYF
TGTGCCAGCAGTTTACAGCGGGGGTCCCTAAACATTCAGTACTTC
>NA|TRBV4-2|few|TRBJ1-5
CASSQKAGQPQHF
TGTGCCAGCAGCCAAAAGGCAGGGCAGCCCCAGCATTTT
>TRBD1|TRBV7-9|NA|TRBJ1-2
CSSSSTGTGYGYTF
TGTTCCAGCAGCTCGACAGGGACAGGCTATGGCTACACCTTC
>NA|TRBV10-1|NA|TRBJ2-3
CASSSRNRATDTQYF
TGCGCCAGCAGTTCACGGAACAGGGCCACTGATACGCAGTATTTT
>TRBD1|TRBV6-1|NA|TRBJ1-5
CASRGDRSMPQHF
TGTGCCAGCAGGGGGGACAGATCCATGCCCCAGCATTTT
>NA|TRBV27|NA|TRBJ1-6
CASSLGGVQGYNSPLHF
TGTGCCAGCAGTTTAGGCGGAGTTCAGGGCTATAATTCACCCCTCCACTTT
>TRBD2|TRBV5-1|NA|TRBJ2-2
CASSSGLAGGPKDTGELFF
TGCGCCAGCAGCTCAGGACTAGCGGGGGGGCCTAAGGACACCGGGGAGCTGTTTTTT
>NA|TRBV15|NA|TRBJ1-2
CATSRGEGPSGYTF
TGTGCCACCAGCAGAGGGGAGGGCCCGAGTGGCTACACCTTC
>NA|TRBV25-1|NA|TRBJ2-1
CASHRGNEQFF
TGTGCCAGCCATAGAGGCAATGAGCAGTTCTTC
>NA|TRBV28|few|TRBJ1-5
CASSFLTGNHQPQHF
TGTGCCAGCAGTTTCCTTACAGGGAACCATCAGCCCCAGCATTTT
>TRBD2|TRBV7-2|NA|TRBJ2-2
CASSFSGVAGELFF
TGTGCCAGCAGCTTTAGCGGGGTGGCCGGGGAGCTGTTTTTT
>NA|TRBV7-2|NA|TRBJ1-1
CASSLARNTEAFF
TGTGCCAGCAGCTTAGCTCGGAACACTGAAGCTTTCTTT
>TRBD2|TRBV7-2|NA|TRBJ2-5
CASSRLAQETQYF
TGTGCCAGCAGCCGACTAGCCCAAGAGACCCAGTACTTC
>NA|TRBV7-3|NA|TRBJ1-1
CASKEGMNTEAFF
TGTGCCAGCAAGGAGGGGATGAACACTGAAGCTTTCTTT
>NA|TRBV6-1|once|TRBJ1-1
CASVVDWNTEAFF
TGTGCCAGCGTCGTCGACTGGAACACTGAAGCTTTCTTT